These T cell receptor beta chains were read from a single sample in a study of blood T cell repertoires in COVID-19. The repertoire was sequenced with immunoSEQ multiplex PCR; TCRdb's copy has only in-frame clones and lacks some. The sample has roughly 190,000 clones; more than 75% are singletons. The sequenced material came from peripheral blood. These TCRs come from a human donor in a cohort sampled during active COVID-19. Both conserved end residues are trimmed from each CDR3.

V gene,CDR3 protein
TRBV4-3,ASSQDTGGGEQF
TRBV5-6,ASSLPGDNYGYT
TRBV29-1,SVARQKGIQY
TRBV18,ASSLTGRGADTQY
TRBV4-1,ASGTGDYEQY
TRBV7-9,ASSGSGGSYEQY
TRBV15,ATSRSGTSGLGNQPQH
TRBV4-1,ASSQGMTRSNEKLF
TRBV10-2,ASSGINLFYNEQF
TRBV3-1/TRBV3-2,ASSRSSGNYGYT
TRBV7-9,ASSLAGGGFDTQY
TRBV29-1,SVNTGYSNQPQH
TRBV6-5,ASIPGAGWYEQY
TRBV13,ASSRDRGYTGELF
TRBV7-6,ASSSRDKGEETQY
TRBV27,ASSLSWAYNEQF
TRBV18,ASSPPAGGGYEQY
TRBV7-9,ASSLGGGRTSDTQY
TRBV10-3,AIRGGLAGDTDTQY
TRBV28,ASSITENYGYT
TRBV6-5,ASSNTGGKIHEQY
TRBV19,ASSSQGNQPQH
TRBV20-1,SASGRVPTVQF
TRBV9,ASSQGPGVIGGYT
TRBV21-1,ASTSPMAGAQYNTDTQY
TRBV2,ASTTRGGSYNEQF
TRBV5-5,ASSLGDRVRQDTQY
TRBV25-1,ATLGQGRYGYT
TRBV6-1,ASSEGQGYNQPQH
TRBV7-9,ASREDRSPLH
TRBV4-1,ASSRGVWNEQF
TRBV20-1,SASEGEVSPLH
TRBV4-2,ASSQDLLAGGRNEQY
TRBV10-3,AISEATGRNYGYT
TRBV18,ASSPPGQGREAF
TRBV5-1,ASSTGTSGGASTDTQY
TRBV2,ASILDNSNSPLH
TRBV5-8,ASSLLAGGATDTQY
TRBV7-8,ASSPGAGVIRGTDTQY
TRBV12-3/TRBV12-4,ASSRQGEQY
TRBV7-2,ASSLDGGRAYNEQF
TRBV6-4,ASSNSGRAGY
TRBV5-1,ATPVRGQGAPPREKLF
TRBV7-8,ASSRGQGLQPQH
TRBV6-2/TRBV6-3,ASSPHDRGNYGYT
TRBV11-2,ASASRGALIYGYT
TRBV5-6,ASSLRGLAGVDEQY
TRBV20-1,SASPDQPQH
TRBV11-2,ASSLGSGSSSPLH
TRBV11-2,ASSLVSRGGDQETQY
TRBV25-1,ASSDRQGMSTGELF
TRBV27,ASSSSGLGSIQY
TRBV27,ASSFSSGSGAGELF
TRBV29-1,SVERRGNTGELF